A selection of T cell receptor beta chains follows, all from one sample in a study of cytomegalovirus exposure and HLA in healthy donors. Here immunoSEQ multiplex PCR was the method, and the copy in TCRdb shows in-frame clones only, minus some. Altogether over 150,000 clones are present, 80% to 85% being singletons, with the ten largest covering 2% to 2.5%. Material for sequencing was PBMCs. Source of these receptors: a male donor in good health and CMV-seronegative. CDR3s include the opening cysteine and the closing phenylalanine or tryptophan.

J gene	CDR3 length	V gene	CDR3 protein
TRBJ1-2	15	TRBV14	CASSPGRGRRYGYTF
TRBJ1-1	15	TRBV6-1	CASSGAGAWNTEAFF
TRBJ1-2	11	TRBV6-5	CASSSSYGYTF
TRBJ2-1	22	TRBV13	CASSSDAGPGLAGGHSYNEQFF
TRBJ1-2	14	TRBV2	CASSGRRVNYGYTF
TRBJ1-1	12	TRBV5-4	CASSIQGTEAFF
TRBJ2-5	15	TRBV10-3	CAISRTEERQETQYF
TRBJ1-5	14	TRBV30	CAWTDRGMDQPQHF
TRBJ2-2	16	TRBV5-6	CASSLTGTDFTGELFF
TRBJ1-2	13	TRBV29-1	CSASRRGLYGYTF
TRBJ2-4	14	TRBV5-1	CASSQGQAERVQYF
TRBJ1-6	15	TRBV25-1	CASSEWRGENSPLHF
TRBJ1-5	17	TRBV19	CASSISGSGTWNQPQHF
TRBJ1-6	12	TRBV6-6	CASSNINSPLHF
TRBJ2-3	16	TRBV4-1	CASSLRHGSSTDTQYF
TRBJ1-6	15	TRBV6-1	CASSERFTGNSPLHF
TRBJ1-1	14	TRBV6-6	CASTQDGGYTEAFF
TRBJ2-7	14	TRBV7-6	CASSLDPGAYEQYF
TRBJ1-1	15	TRBV18	CASHPLTGVNTEAFF
TRBJ1-5	15	TRBV19	CASIIAAGSGQPQHF
TRBJ1-5	15	TRBV6-1	CASSETTDGNQPQHF
TRBJ2-7	15	TRBV6-1	CASSEFRHGVYEQYF
TRBJ2-4	13	TRBV18	CASSPFDRDLQYF
TRBJ1-3	15	TRBV5-1	CASSFMGADGNTIYF
TRBJ1-4	19	TRBV7-9	CASSLGGGTGLLFHEKLFF
TRBJ2-5	11	TRBV20-1	CSAKGEETQYF
TRBJ2-3	18	TRBV4-3	CASSQEGTSGGAGDTQYF
TRBJ2-1	14	TRBV18	CASSQRQGADEQFF
TRBJ2-7	14	TRBV5-1	CASSLGNTDDEQYF
TRBJ1-6	14	TRBV2	CASSEGQFNSPLHF
TRBJ1-5	14	TRBV2	CASTPGQGVQPQHF
TRBJ1-1	11	TRBV20-1	CSATEDTEAFF
TRBJ2-5	19	TRBV4-2	CASSHPPEKTSGGRETQYF
TRBJ2-5	16	TRBV5-6	CASSTLAGGIGETQYF